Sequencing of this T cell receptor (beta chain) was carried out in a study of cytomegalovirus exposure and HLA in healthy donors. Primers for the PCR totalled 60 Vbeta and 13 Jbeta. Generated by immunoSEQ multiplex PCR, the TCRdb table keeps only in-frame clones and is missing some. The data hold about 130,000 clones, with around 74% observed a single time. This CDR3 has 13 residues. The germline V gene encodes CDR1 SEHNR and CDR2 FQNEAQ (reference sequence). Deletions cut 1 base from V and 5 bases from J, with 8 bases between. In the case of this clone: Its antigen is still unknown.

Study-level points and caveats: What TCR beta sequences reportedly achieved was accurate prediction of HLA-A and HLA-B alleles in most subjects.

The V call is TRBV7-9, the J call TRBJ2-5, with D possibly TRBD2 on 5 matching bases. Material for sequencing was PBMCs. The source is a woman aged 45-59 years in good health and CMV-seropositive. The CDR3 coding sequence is TGTGCCAGCAGCTTAGAGTGGGAGGAGACCCAGTACTTC. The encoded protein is CASSLEWEETQYF.